Below, 11 T cell receptor beta chains from the same sample are listed, as sequenced in a study of blood T cells in healthy people across ages. Together with a sample-barcoded 5' primer, a J-beta primer mix was included in a second PCR lasting roughly 6 to 12 cycles. TCRdb processed the 5' RACE reads anew with MiXCR; each CDR3 protein has one entry. The top ten clones hold less than 2.5% of a sample with 2 million or so distinct CDR3 sequences, just under 50% of them seen once. Specimen: blood. Source of these receptors: a middle-aged woman in good health.

This clonotype was recorded a few times. The chain links TRBV7-9 to TRBJ2-7; D uncertain. Matching the DNA end better, TRBJ2-5 makes the J call doubtful. Looked up from germline, CDR1 is SEHNR and CDR2 is FQNEAQ (reference sequence). This CDR3 contains 13 residues. The CDR3 DNA reads as TGTGCCAGCAGCTTAACAATGGAGGAGACCCAGTACTTC. It specifies CASSLTMEETQYF.

In nucleotides, the CDR3 is TGCAGTGCTAGAGATGGGGGAGGAAACACCATATATTTT. This gives the protein CSARDGGGNTIYF. V and J are TRBV20-1 and TRBJ1-3; perhaps TRBD1 as D (5 bases). The CDR3 is made up of 13 amino acids. The V gene lost 0 bases and the J gene lost 4 bases, with 7 bases spanning the gap. Germline CDR1 and CDR2: DFQATT and SNEGSKA (reference sequence).

The chain combines TRBV6-2 or TRBV6-3 with TRBJ1-1; D perhaps matches TRBD1 (5 bases). Trimming removed 6 bases at V and 5 bases at J, with 10 bases between. CDR3 length equals 12 residues. Per the germline V gene, CDR1 is MNHEY and CDR2 is SVGEGT. CDR3 nucleotide sequence: TGTGCCAGCAGCCGGGGCTGGACTGAAGCTTTCTTT. Its translation is CASSRGWTEAFF.

The CDR3 sequence: CASSTQETRYF. In DNA, the CDR3 is TGTGCCAGCAGTACGCAAGAGACCCGATACTTC. V usage is TRBV28 and J usage is TRBJ2-5; no reliable D call. The CDR3 sequence is 11 residues long. V lost 5 bases and J 14 bases, leaving 15 bases between the germline ends. Looked up from germline, CDR1 is MDHEN and CDR2 is SYDVKM.

A word on this clonotype: Germline is not matched at one junction end, which may reflect a read error. The V and J genes are TRBV9 and TRBJ2-1; 9 bases are shared with TRBD2. The CDR3 length is 17 residues. Per germline, CDR1 SGDLS and CDR2 YYNGEE. CDR3 in DNA: TGTGCCTGCAGCGTACTTCCTAGCGGGGTCGGGGCCAATGAGCAGTTCTTC. The encoded protein is CACSVLPSGVGANEQFF.

This clonotype appeared once. This chain links TRBV12-3 or TRBV12-4 with TRBJ2-5; the match to TRBD2 covers 11 bases. Unmatched junction bases numbered 8, after V lost 6 bases and J lost 5 bases. CDR3 length: 15 amino acids. CDR3 amino acids: CASRFSGGAGETQYF. The DNA of the CDR3 is TGTGCCAGCAGATTTAGCGGGGGGGCCGGCGAGACCCAGTACTTC.

The sample holds a few counts of this clonotype. This chain joins TRBV20-1 and TRBJ1-2, with D possibly being TRBD1 (5 bases). CDR1 is DFQATT and CDR2 is SNEGSKA in the germline V gene (reference sequence). The CDR3 covers 15 residues. V shed 6 bases and J shed 4 bases, with 21 bases lying between them. The CDR3 loop is CSADLGLSGRYGYTF. In nucleotides, the CDR3 is TGCAGTGCAGACTTGGGACTCTCTGGGCGCTATGGCTACACCTTC.

This clonotype was picked up a small number of times. The rearrangement uses TRBV15 and TRBJ2-5, with D perhaps being TRBD1 or TRBD2 (5 bases each). Germline V gene lookup returns CDR1 LNHNV and CDR2 YYDKDF (reference sequence). V was cut by 0 bases and J by 7 bases, with 12 bases left in between. This CDR3 is 14 amino acids long. DNA for the CDR3: TGTGCCACCAGCAGAGAGGGGGTCCGCAGGACCCAGTACTTC. Amino acids: CATSREGVRRTQYF.

J is TRBJ2-5 and V is TRBV20-1, with D perhaps TRBD2 (6 bases). The V gene's germline CDR1 is DFQATT and CDR2 SNEGSKA (reference sequence). Trimming pared 0 bases from V and 2 bases from J, leaving 13 bases between. This CDR3 contains 15 residues. The DNA for the CDR3 is TGCAGTGCTAGAGACGAAAGGGGAGGTCAAGAGACCCAGTACTTC. This gives the protein CSARDERGGQETQYF.

The J gene is TRBJ2-1, the V gene TRBV3-1, with TRBD2 identical over 9 bases. Germline CDR1 and CDR2: LGHDT and YNNKEL (reference sequence). The CDR3 is 17 residues long. V gave up 1 base and J gave up 5 bases; unmatched junction bases: 9. In nucleotides, the CDR3 is TGTGCCAGCAGCCAAGTGTGGGAGCGGGGGGCTCACAATGAGCAGTTCTTC. This translates into CASSQVWERGAHNEQFF.

This clonotype was found once. The chain couples TRBV28 to TRBJ2-1; D is unresolved. The CDR3 is 13 amino acids. CDR1 is MDHEN, CDR2 SYDVKM, per germline. V was pared by 7 bases and J by 4 bases, with 11 bases between. The CDR3 DNA is TGTGCCAGCATGAGCAGCCCATACAATGAGCAGTTCTTC. Translation gives CASMSSPYNEQFF.